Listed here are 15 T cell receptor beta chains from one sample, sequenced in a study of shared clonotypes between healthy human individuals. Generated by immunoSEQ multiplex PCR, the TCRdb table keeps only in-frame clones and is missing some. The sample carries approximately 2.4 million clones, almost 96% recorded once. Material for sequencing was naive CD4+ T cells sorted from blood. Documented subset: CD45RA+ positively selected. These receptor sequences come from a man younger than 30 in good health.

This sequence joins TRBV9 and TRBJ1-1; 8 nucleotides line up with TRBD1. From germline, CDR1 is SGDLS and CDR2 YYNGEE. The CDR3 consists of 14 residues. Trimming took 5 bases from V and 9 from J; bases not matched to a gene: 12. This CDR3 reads CASSMGQVTSQAFF. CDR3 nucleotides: TGTGCCAGCAGTATGGGACAGGTGACCTCTCAAGCTTTCTTT.

CDR3 sequence: CASSLRGVNQPQHF. DNA for the CDR3: TGTGCCAGCAGTTTGAGGGGGGTTAATCAGCCCCAGCATTTT. The chain links TRBV28 to TRBJ1-5, with D perhaps TRBD1 (6 bases). The CDR3 is 14 amino acids. V was shortened by 3 bases and J by 4 bases, with 10 bases between the two germline ends. Looked up from germline, CDR1 is MDHEN and CDR2 is SYDVKM.

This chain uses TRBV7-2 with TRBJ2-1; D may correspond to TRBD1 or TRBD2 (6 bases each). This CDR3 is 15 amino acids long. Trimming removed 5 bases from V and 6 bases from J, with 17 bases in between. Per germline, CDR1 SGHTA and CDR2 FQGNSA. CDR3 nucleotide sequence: TGTGCCAGCAGCCCTGAAAGGGGGGCCCTCAATGAGCAGTTCTTC. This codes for CASSPERGALNEQFF.

CDR3 region: CAWSFLSLDRRSYEQYF. DNA of the CDR3: TGTGCCTGGAGTTTCTTATCCTTAGACAGGCGCTCCTACGAGCAGTACTTC. J is TRBJ2-7 and V is TRBV30, with D possibly matching TRBD1 (6 bases). V was clipped by 2 bases and J by 0 bases, with 20 bases between them. The CDR3 loop spans 17 amino acids. CDR1 GTSNPN and CDR2 SVGIG come from the germline V gene (reference sequence).

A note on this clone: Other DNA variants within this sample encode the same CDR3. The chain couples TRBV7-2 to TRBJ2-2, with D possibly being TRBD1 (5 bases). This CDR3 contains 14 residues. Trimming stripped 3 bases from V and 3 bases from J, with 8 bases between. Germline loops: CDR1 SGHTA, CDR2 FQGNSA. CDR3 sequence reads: CASSLQGYTGELFF. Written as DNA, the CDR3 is TGTGCCAGCAGCTTGCAGGGTTACACCGGGGAGCTGTTTTTT. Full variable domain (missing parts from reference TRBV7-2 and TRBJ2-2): GAGVSQSPSNKVTEKGKDVELRCDPISGHTALYWYRQSLGQGLEFLIYFQGNSAPDKSGLPSDRFSAERTGGSVSTLTIQRTQQEDSAVYLCASSLQGYTGELFFGEGSRLTVL.

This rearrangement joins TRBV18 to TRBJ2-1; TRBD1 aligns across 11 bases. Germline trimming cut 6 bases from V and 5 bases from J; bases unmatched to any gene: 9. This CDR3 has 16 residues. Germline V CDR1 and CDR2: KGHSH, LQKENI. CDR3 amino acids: CASSHTPGQGDNEQFF. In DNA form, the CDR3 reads TGTGCCAGCTCCCATACGCCGGGACAGGGGGACAATGAGCAGTTCTTC.

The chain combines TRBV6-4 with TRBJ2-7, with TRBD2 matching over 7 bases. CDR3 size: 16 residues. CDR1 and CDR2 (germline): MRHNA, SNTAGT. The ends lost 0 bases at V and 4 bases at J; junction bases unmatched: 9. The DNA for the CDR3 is TGTGCCAGCAGTGACTCAAATAGCGGGTTTACTTACGAGCAGTACTTC. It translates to CASSDSNSGFTYEQYF.

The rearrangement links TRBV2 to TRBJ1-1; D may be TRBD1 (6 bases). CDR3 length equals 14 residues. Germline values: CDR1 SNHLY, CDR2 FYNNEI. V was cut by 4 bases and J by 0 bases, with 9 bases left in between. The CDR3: CASSVGGLNTEAFF. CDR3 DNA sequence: TGTGCCAGCAGTGTAGGGGGGTTGAACACTGAAGCTTTCTTT.

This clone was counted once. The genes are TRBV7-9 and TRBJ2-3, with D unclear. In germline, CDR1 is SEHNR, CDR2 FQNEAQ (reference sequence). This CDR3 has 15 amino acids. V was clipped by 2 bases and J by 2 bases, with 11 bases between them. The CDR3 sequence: CASSLNRQITDTQYF. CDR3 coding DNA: TGTGCCAGCAGCTTAAACCGGCAGATCACAGATACGCAGTATTTT. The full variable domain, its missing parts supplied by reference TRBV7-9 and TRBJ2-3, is DTGVSQNPRHKITKRGQNVTFRCDPISEHNRLYWYRQTLGQGPEFLTYFQNEAQLEKSRLLSDRFSAERPKGSFSTLEIQRTEQGDSAMYLCASSLNRQITDTQYFGPGTRLTVL.

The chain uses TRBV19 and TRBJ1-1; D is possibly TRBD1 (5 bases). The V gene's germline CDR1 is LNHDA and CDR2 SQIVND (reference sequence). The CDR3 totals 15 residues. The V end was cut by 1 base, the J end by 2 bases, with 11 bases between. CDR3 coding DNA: TGTGCCAGTAGTATAGGTGGAGGGGCAAACACTGAAGCTTTCTTT. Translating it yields CASSIGGGANTEAFF.

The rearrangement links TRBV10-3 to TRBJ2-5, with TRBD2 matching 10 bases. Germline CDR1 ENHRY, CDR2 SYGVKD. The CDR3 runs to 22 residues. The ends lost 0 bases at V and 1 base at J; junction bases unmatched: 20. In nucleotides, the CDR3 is TGTGCCATCAGTGAGTCAGATTTGGAGACTAGCGGGTCCTGGGGGGGCCAAGAGACCCAGTACTTC. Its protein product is CAISESDLETSGSWGGQETQYF.

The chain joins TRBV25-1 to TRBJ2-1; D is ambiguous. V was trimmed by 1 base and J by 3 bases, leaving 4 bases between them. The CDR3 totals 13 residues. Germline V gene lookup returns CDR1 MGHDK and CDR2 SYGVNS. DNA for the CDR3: TGTGCCAGCAGTGAATTCCTCTACAATGAGCAGTTCTTC. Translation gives CASSEFLYNEQFF.

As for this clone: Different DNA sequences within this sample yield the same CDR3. The CDR3 DNA reads as TGCGCCAGCAGCTTAGGGCAGGGGGCTTACGAGCAGTACTTC. Residues: CASSLGQGAYEQYF. This rearrangement joins TRBV5-1 to TRBJ2-7; the match to TRBD1 covers 8 bases. This CDR3 comprises 14 residues. Trimming removed 2 bases from V and 4 bases from J; junction bases left unmatched: 5. Per germline, CDR1 SGHRS and CDR2 YFSETQ.

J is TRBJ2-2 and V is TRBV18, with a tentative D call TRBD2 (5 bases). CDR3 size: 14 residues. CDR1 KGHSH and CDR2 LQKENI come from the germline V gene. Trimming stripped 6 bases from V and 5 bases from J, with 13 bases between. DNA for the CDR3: TGTGCCAGCTCTCCCGGGATCCCGACCGGGGAGCTGTTTTTT. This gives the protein CASSPGIPTGELFF.

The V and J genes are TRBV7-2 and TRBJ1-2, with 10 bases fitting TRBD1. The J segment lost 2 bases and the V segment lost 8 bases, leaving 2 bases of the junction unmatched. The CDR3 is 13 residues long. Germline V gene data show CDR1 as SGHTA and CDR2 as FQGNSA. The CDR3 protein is CASRDRGNYGYTF. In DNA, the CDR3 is TGTGCCAGCCGGGACAGGGGAAACTATGGCTACACCTTC.